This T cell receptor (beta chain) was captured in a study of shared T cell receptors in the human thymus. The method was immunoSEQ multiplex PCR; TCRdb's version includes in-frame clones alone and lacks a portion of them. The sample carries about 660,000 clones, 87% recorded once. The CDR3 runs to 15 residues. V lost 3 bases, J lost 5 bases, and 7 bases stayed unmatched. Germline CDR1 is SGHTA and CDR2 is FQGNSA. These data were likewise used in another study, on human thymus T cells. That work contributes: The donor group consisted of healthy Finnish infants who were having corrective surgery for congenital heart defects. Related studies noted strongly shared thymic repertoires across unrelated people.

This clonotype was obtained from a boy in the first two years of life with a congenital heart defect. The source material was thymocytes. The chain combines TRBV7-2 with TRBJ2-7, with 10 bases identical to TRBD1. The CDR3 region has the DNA TGTGCCAGCAGCTTGCCGGGACAGGGGCCCCACGAGCAGTACTTC. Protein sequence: CASSLPGQGPHEQYF.